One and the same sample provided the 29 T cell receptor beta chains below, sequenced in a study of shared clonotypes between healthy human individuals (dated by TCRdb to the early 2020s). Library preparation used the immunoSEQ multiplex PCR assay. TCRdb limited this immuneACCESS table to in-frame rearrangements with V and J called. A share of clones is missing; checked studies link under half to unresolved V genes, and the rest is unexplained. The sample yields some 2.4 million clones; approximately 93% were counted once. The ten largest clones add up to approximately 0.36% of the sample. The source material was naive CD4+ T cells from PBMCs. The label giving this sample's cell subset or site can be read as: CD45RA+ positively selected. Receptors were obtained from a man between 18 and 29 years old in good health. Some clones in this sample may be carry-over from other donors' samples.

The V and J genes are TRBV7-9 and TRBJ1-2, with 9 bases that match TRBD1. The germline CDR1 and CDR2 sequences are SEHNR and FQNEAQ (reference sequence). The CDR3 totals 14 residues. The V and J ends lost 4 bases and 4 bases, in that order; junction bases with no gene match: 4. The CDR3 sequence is CASSWTGAGYGYTF. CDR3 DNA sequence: TGTGCCAGCAGCTGGACAGGGGCAGGCTATGGCTACACCTTC.

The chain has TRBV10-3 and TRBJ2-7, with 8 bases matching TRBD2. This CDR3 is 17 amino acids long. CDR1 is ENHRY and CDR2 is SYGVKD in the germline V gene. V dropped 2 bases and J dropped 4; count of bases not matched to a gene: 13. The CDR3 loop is CAISERWTSTGMYEQYF. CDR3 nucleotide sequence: TGTGCCATCAGTGAGAGATGGACTAGCACGGGCATGTACGAGCAGTACTTC.

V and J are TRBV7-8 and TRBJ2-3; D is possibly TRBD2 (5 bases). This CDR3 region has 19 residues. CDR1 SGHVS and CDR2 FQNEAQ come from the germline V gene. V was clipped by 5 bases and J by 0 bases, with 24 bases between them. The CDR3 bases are TGTGCCAGCAGCCCACGAACCTTTGGGGAGCGGTCTAGCACAGATACGCAGTATTTT. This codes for CASSPRTFGERSSTDTQYF.

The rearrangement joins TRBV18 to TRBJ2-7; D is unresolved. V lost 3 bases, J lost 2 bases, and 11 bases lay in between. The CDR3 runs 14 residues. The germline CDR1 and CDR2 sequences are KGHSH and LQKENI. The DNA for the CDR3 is TGTGCCAGCTCACCCCTCGGTCCTACCTACGAGCAGTACTTC. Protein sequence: CASSPLGPTYEQYF.

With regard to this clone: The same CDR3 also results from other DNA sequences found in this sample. The CDR3 here is CSVVGRAYNEQFF. DNA for the CDR3: TGCAGCGTTGTGGGCCGAGCCTACAATGAGCAGTTCTTC. V and J are TRBV29-1 and TRBJ2-1; the D is unclear. V lost 4 bases and J 2 bases, leaving 9 bases between the germline ends. The CDR3 is made up of 13 amino acids. Germline loops: CDR1 SQVTM, CDR2 ANQGSEA.

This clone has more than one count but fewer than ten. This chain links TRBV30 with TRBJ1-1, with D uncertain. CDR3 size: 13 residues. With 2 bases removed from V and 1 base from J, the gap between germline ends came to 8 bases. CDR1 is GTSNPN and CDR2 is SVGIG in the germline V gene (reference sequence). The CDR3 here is CAWSIRENTEAFF. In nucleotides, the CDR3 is TGTGCCTGGAGTATACGGGAGAACACTGAAGCTTTCTTT.

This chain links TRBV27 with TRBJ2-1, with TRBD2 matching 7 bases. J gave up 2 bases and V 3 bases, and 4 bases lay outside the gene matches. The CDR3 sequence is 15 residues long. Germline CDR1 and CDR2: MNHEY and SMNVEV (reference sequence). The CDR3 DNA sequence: TGTGCCAGCAGTTTGGGACTATCCCCCTACAATGAGCAGTTCTTC. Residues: CASSLGLSPYNEQFF.

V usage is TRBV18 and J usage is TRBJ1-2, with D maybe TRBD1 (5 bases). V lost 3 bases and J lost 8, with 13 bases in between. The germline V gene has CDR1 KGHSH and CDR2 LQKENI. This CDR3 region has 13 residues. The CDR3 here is CASSPGAVGGYTF. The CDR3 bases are TGTGCCAGCTCACCTGGGGCTGTCGGGGGCTACACCTTC.

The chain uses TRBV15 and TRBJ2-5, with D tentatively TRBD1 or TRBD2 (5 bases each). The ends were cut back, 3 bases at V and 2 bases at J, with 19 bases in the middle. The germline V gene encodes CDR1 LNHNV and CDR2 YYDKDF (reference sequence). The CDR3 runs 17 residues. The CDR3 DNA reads TGTGCCACCAGCAGGGTATCAACCCGGGACGGACAAGAGACCCAGTACTTC. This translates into CATSRVSTRDGQETQYF.

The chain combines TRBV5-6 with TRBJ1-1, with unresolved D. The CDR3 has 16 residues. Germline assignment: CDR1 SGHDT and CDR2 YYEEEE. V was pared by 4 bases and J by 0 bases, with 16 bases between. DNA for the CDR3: TGTGCCAGCAGCCGGCGGAGTAATACCATGAACACTGAAGCTTTCTTT. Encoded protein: CASSRRSNTMNTEAFF.

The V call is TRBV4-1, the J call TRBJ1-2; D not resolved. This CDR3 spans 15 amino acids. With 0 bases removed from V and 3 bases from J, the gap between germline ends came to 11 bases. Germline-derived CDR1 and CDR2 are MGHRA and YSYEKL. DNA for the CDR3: TGCGCCAGCAGCCAAGATTCGGCAGATCACTATGGCTACACCTTC. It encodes CASSQDSADHYGYTF.

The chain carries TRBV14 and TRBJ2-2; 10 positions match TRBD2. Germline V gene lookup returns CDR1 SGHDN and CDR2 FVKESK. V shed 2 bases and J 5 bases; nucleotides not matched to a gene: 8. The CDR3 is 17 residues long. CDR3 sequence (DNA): TGTGCCAGCAGCCAACTAGCGGGAGCCGGGAATACCGGGGAGCTGTTTTTT. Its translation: CASSQLAGAGNTGELFF. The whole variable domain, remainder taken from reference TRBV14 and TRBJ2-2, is EAGVTQFPSHSVIEKGQTVTLRCDPISGHDNLYWYRRVMGKEIKFLLHFVKESKQDESGMPNNRFLAERTGGTYSTLKVQPAELEDSGVYFCASSQLAGAGNTGELFFGEGSRLTVL.

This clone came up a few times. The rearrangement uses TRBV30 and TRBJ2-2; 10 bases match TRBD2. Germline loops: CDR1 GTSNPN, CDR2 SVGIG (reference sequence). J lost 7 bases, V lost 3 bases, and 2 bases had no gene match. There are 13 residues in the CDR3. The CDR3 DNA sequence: TGTGCCTGGAGGGGACTAGCGCACGGGGAGCTGTTTTTT. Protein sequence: CAWRGLAHGELFF.

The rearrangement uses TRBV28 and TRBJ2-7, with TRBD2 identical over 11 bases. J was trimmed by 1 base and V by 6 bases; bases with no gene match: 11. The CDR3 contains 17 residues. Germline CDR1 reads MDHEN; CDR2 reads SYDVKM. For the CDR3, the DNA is TGTGCCAGCAGGAACACCCGGGGACTAGCGGCTTCCTACGAGCAGTACTTC. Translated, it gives CASRNTRGLAASYEQYF.

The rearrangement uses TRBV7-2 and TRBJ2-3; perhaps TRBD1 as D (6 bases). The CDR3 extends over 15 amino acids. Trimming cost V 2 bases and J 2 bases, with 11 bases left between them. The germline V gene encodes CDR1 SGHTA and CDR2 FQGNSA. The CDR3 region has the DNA TGTGCCAGCAGCTTATTGGGACAACACACAGATACGCAGTATTTT. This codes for CASSLLGQHTDTQYF.

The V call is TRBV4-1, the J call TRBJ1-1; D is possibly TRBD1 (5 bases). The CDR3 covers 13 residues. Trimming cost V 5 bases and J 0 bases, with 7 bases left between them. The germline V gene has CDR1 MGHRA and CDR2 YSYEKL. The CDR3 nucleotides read TGCGCCAGCAGCGCGACAGTGAACACTGAAGCTTTCTTT. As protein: CASSATVNTEAFF.

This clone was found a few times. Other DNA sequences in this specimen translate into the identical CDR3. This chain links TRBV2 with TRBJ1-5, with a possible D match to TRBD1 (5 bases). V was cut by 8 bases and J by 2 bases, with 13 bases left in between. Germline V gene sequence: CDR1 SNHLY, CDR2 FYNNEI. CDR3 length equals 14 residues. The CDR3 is CASSRGGGNQPQHF. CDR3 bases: TGTGCCAGCTCCCGGGGAGGGGGCAATCAGCCCCAGCATTTT.

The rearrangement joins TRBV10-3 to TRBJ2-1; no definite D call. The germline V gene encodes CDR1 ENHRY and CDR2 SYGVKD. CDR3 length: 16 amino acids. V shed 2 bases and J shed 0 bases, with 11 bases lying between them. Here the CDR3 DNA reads TGTGCCATCAGTGAGGACGCGGCGAGCTCCTACAATGAGCAGTTCTTC. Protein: CAISEDAASSYNEQFF.

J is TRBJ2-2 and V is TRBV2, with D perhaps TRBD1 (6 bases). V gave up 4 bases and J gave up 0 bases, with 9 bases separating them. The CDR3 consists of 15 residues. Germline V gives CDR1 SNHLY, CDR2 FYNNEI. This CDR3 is CASSGTDTNTGELFF. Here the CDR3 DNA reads TGTGCCAGCAGTGGGACAGATACGAACACCGGGGAGCTGTTTTTT.

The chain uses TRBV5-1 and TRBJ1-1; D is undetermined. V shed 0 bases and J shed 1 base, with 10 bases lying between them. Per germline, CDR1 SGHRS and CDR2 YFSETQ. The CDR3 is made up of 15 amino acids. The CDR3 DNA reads TGCGCCAGCAGCTTGGGACGGTCGAGGAACACTGAAGCTTTCTTT. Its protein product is CASSLGRSRNTEAFF.

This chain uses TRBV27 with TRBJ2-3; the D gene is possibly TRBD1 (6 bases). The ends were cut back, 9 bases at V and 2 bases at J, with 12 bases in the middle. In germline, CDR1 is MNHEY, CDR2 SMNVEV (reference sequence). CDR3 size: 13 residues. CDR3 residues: CASRRTDTDTQYF. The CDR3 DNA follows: TGTGCCAGTCGGAGGACAGACACAGATACGCAGTATTTT.

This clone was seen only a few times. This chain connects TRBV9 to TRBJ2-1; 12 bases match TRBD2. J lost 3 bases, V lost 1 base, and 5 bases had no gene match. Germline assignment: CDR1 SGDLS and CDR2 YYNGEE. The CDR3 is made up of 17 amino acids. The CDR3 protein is CASSVRLAGGNYNEQFF. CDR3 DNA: TGTGCCAGCAGCGTAAGGCTAGCGGGAGGGAACTACAATGAGCAGTTCTTC.

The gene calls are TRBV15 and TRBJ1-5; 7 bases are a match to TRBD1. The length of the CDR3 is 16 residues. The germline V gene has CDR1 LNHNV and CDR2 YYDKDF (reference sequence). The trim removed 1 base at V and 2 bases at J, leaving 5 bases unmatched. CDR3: CATSRVTGKGNQPQHF. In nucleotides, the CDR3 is TGTGCCACCAGCAGAGTGACAGGGAAGGGCAATCAGCCCCAGCATTTT.

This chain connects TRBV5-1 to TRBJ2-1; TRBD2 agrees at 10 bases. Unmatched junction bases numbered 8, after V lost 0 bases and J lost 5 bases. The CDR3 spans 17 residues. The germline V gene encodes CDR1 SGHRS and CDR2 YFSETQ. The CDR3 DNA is TGCGCCAGCAGCTTGGCCCCCCGAGCGGGAGGGCACAATGAGCAGTTCTTC. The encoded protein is CASSLAPRAGGHNEQFF.

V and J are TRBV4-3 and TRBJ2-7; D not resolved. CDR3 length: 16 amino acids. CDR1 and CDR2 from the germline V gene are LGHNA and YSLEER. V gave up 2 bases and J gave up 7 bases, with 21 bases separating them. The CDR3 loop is CASSQTAGDGPYEQYF. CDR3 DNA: TGCGCCAGCAGCCAAACCGCCGGCGACGGGCCTTATGAGCAGTACTTC.

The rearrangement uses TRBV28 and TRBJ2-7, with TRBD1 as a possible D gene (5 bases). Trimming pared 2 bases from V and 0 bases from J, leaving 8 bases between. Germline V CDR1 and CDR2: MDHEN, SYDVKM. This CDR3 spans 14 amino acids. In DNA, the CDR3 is TGTGCCAGCAGTTTACAGGGTTACTCCTACGAGCAGTACTTC. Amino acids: CASSLQGYSYEQYF.

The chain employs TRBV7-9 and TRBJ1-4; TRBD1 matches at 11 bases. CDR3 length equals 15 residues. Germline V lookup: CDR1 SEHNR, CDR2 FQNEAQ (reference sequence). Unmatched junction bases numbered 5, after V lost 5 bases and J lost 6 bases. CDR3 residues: CASSRTGGAYEKLFF. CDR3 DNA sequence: TGTGCCAGCAGCCGGACAGGGGGCGCGTATGAAAAACTGTTTTTT.

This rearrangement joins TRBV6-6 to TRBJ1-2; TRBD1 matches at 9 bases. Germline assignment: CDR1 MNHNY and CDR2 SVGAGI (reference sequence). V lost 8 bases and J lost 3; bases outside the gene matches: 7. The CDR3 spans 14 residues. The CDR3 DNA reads TGTGCCAGCTGGAGGGGACAGGGAGACTATGGCTACACCTTC. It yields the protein CASWRGQGDYGYTF.

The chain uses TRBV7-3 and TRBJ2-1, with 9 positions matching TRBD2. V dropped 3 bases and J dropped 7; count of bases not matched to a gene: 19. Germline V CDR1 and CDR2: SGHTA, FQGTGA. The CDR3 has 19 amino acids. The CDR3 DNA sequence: TGTGCCAGCAGCTTTGGTCCTCGCGGGAGGAGCGGGAGGTTGAATGAGCAGTTCTTC. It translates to CASSFGPRGRSGRLNEQFF.